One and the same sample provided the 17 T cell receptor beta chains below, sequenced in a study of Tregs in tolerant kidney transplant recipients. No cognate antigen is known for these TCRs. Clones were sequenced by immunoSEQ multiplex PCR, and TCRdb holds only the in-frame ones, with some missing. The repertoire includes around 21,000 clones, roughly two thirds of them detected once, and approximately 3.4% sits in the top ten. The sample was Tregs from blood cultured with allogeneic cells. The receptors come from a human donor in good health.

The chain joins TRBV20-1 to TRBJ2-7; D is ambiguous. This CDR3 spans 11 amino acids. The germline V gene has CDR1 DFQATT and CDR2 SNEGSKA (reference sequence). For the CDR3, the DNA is TGCAGCGCGGTGTACTCCTACGAGCAGTACTTC. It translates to CSAVYSYEQYF.

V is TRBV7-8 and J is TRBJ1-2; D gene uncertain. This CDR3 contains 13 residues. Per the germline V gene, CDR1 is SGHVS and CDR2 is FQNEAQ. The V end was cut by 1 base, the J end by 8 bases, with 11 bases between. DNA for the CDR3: TGTGCCAGCAGCTTAGGCCCGGGTAAGGGCTACACCTTC. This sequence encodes CASSLGPGKGYTF. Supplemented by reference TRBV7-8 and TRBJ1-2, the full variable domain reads GAGVSQSPRYKVAKRGQDVALRCDPISGHVSLFWYQQALGQGPEFLTYFQNEAQLDKSGLPSDRFFAERPEGSVSTLKIQRTQQEDSAVYLCASSLGPGKGYTFGSGTRLTVV.

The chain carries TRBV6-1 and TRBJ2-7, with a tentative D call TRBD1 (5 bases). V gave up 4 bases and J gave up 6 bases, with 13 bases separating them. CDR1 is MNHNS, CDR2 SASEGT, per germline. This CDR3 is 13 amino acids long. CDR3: CASSVWQGGEQYF. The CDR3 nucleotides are TGTGCCAGCAGTGTTTGGCAGGGCGGCGAGCAGTACTTC.

The CDR3 nucleotides are TGTGCCAGCAGCGTCGAACCGGACAGGGTCTTCACTGAAGCTTTCTTT. This gives the protein CASSVEPDRVFTEAFF. V gene TRBV9 combines with J gene TRBJ1-1; 8 bases map to TRBD1. CDR3 length: 16 amino acids. Germline values: CDR1 SGDLS, CDR2 YYNGEE. The V segment lost 2 bases and the J segment 4 bases; nucleotides outside the gene matches: 10.

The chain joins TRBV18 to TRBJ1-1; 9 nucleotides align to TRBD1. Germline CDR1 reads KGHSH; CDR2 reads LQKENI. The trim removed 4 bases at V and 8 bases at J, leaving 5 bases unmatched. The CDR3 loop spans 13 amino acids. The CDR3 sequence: CASSLTDRGEAFF. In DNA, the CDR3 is TGTGCCAGCTCACTAACCGACAGGGGGGAAGCTTTCTTT.

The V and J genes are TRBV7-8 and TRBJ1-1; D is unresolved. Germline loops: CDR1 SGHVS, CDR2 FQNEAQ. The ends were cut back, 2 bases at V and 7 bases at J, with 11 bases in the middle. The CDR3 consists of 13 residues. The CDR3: CASSLRESGEAFF. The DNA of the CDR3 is TGTGCCAGCAGCTTAAGGGAATCAGGTGAAGCTTTCTTT.

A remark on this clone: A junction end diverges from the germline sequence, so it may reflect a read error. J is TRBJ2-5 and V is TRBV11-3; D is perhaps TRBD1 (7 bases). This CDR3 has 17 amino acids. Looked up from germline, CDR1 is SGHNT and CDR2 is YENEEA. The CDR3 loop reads CAGSQEGAAGGGETQYF. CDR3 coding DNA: TGTGCCGGCAGCCAAGAGGGGGCGGCAGGGGGAGGAGAGACCCAGTACTTC.

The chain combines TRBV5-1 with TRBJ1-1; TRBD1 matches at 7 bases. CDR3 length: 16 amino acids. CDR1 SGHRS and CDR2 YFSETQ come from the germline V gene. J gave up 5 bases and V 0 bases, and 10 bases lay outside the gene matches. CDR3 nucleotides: TGCGCCAGCAGCTTGGCGCTGGGGAGGGGGCTAACTGAAGCTTTCTTT. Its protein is CASSLALGRGLTEAFF.

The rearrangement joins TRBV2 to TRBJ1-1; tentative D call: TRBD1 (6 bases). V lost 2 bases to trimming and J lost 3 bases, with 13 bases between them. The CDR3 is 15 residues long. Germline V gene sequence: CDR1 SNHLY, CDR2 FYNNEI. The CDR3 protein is CASSERGQGHTEAFF. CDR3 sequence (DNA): TGTGCCAGCAGTGAACGTGGGCAGGGGCACACTGAAGCTTTCTTT.

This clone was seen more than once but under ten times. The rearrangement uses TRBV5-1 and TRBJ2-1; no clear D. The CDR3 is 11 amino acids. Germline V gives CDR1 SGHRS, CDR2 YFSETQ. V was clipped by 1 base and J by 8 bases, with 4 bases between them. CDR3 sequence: CASSLFDEQFF. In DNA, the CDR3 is TGCGCCAGCAGCTTGTTTGATGAGCAGTTCTTC. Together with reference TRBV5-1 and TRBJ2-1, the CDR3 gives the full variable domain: KAGVTQTPRYLIKTRGQQVTLSCSPISGHRSVSWYQQTPGQGLQFLFEYFSETQRNKGNFPGRFSGRQFSNSRSEMNVSTLELGDSALYLCASSLFDEQFFGPGTRLTVL.

This CDR3 is CASSPRGGSDYEQYF. CDR3 nucleotides: TGCGCCAGCAGCCCGAGGGGGGGCAGCGACTACGAGCAGTACTTC. The rearrangement joins TRBV5-1 to TRBJ2-7; weak D call: TRBD2 (7 bases). Deletions cut 4 bases from V and 3 bases from J, with 17 bases between. Germline-derived CDR1 and CDR2 are SGHRS and YFSETQ. The CDR3 runs 15 residues.

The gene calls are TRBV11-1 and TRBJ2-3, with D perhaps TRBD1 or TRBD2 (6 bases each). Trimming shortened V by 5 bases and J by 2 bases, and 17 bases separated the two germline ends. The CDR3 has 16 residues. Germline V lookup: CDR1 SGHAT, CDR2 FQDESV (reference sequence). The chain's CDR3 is CASSGGPSGYTDTQYF. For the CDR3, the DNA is TGTGCCAGCAGCGGGGGGCCATCAGGGTACACAGATACGCAGTATTTT.

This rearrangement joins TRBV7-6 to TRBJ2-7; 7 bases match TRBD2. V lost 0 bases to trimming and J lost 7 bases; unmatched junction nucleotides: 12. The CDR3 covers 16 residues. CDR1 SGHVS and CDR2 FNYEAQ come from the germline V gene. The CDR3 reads CASSLAHGGSTLEQYF. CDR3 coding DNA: TGTGCCAGCAGCTTAGCGCATGGCGGGAGTACCTTGGAGCAGTACTTC.

The CDR3 nucleotides are TGTGCCAGCAGCTTGGCAGGACCATCCTACAATGAGCAGTTCTTC. Its protein product is CASSLAGPSYNEQFF. The V call is TRBV5-5, the J call TRBJ2-1; no clear D gene. The V gene lost 0 bases and the J gene lost 1 base, with 8 bases spanning the gap. The CDR3 contains 15 residues. The germline V gene has CDR1 SGHKS and CDR2 YYEKEE (reference sequence).

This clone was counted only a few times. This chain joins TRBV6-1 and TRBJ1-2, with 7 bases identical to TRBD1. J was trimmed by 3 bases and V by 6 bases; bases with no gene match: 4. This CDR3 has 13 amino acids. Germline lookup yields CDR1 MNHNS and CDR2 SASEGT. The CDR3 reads CASSLTGDYGYTF. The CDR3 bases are TGTGCCAGCAGCCTCACAGGGGACTATGGCTACACCTTC.

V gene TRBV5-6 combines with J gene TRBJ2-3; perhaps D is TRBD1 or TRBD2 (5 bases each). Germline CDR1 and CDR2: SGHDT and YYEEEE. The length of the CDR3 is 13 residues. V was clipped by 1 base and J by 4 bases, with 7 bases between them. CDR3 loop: CASSLQGPDTQYF. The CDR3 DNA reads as TGTGCCAGCAGCTTGCAGGGACCAGATACGCAGTATTTT.

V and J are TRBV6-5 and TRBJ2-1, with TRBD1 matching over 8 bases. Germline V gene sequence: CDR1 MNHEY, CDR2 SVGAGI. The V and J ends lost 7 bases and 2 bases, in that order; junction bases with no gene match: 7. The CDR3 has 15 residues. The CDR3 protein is CASTLQGGTYNEQFF. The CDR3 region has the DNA TGTGCCAGCACCTTACAGGGGGGCACCTACAATGAGCAGTTCTTC.